This T cell receptor beta chain stems from a study of vaccination and CD4 T cells after COVID-19. Noted time point: late sampling 161 to 241 days after vaccination in a few convalescent patients. The treatment: approximately 11-day PBMC culture with coronavirus spike peptide pools or control peptides (ViraFEST assay). CD4+ T cells that had been cultured provided DNA sequenced with the Oncomine TCR Beta short-read assay. TCRdb reanalysed the PCR reads using MiXCR and keeps one entry per CDR3 protein. The profile shows around 17,000 distinct CDR3 sequences, 45% to 60% of them singletons. As regards this clonotype: Its antigen is not identified.

This CDR3 spans 16 amino acids. Trimming took 4 bases from V and 4 from J, leaving 21 bases between them. Germline V lookup: CDR1 SGHKS, CDR2 YYEKEE (reference sequence). The sequencing here drew on CD4+ T cells from blood, cultured in vitro, taken about 7 months after SARS-CoV-2 vaccination. This rearrangement joins TRBV5-5 to TRBJ2-7, with a weak D call TRBD1 (6 bases). This receptor was obtained from a human donor who had recovered from COVID-19. The CDR3 DNA is TGTGCCAGCAGCGGGGGCGGAGTGTCAGGTGTATACGAGCAGTACTTC. Residues: CASSGGGVSGVYEQYF. The complete variable domain, with remaining parts taken from reference TRBV5-5 and TRBJ2-7, reads DAGVTQSPTHLIKTRGQQVTLRCSPISGHKSVSWYQQVLGQGPQFIFQYYEKEERGRGNFPDRFSARQFPNYSSELNVNALLLGDSALYLCASSGGGVSGVYEQYFGPGTRLTVT.